This entry lists 27 T cell receptor beta chains sequenced from one sample in a study of cytomegalovirus exposure and HLA in healthy donors. Sequenced by immunoSEQ multiplex PCR; TCRdb stores in-frame clones only, minus some. The sample has 110,000 to 150,000 clones, over 90% seen once. The specimen was PBMCs. The receptors here all came from a man younger than 30 in good health and CMV-seropositive.

The CDR3 DNA reads as TGTGCCAGCAGTGAAGTTGGACAAGGGGTGGATGAGCAGTTCTTC. This sequence encodes CASSEVGQGVDEQFF. The chain recombines TRBV6-1 with TRBJ2-1, with D perhaps TRBD1 (5 bases). V was pared by 1 base and J by 8 bases, with 15 bases between. CDR1 is MNHNS and CDR2 is SASEGT in the germline V gene. The CDR3 is 15 amino acids.

This clone was picked up one time. The chain uses TRBV9 and TRBJ1-2; no clear D gene. The CDR3 consists of 14 residues. The germline gives CDR1 SGDLS, CDR2 YYNGEE. V lost 3 bases, J lost 2 bases, and 11 bases lay in between. Written as DNA, the CDR3 is TGTGCCAGCAGCGGGTCAGAGGGCAACTATGGCTACACCTTC. Translation: CASSGSEGNYGYTF.

The chain combines TRBV6-6 with TRBJ1-1; 7 bases map to TRBD1. CDR1 and CDR2 (germline): MNHNY, SVGAGI (reference sequence). V lost 4 bases and J lost 8; bases outside the gene matches: 10. CDR3 length: 14 amino acids. In nucleotides, the CDR3 is TGTGCCAGCAGTTCAGGGGGAGAAGTCCCCGAAGCTTTCTTT. Its protein product is CASSSGGEVPEAFF.

The CDR3 loop is CASTKDWGYGYTF. The CDR3 DNA reads TGCGCCAGCACAAAGGACTGGGGCTATGGCTACACCTTC. V is TRBV5-1 and J is TRBJ1-2, with D uncertain. This CDR3 has 13 residues. From germline, CDR1 is SGHRS and CDR2 YFSETQ. The V end lost 6 bases, the J end lost 4 bases, and 13 bases lay between the germline ends.

The rearrangement joins TRBV15 to TRBJ2-7; D perhaps matches TRBD1 (5 bases). The CDR3 totals 15 residues. V was trimmed by 6 bases and J by 5 bases, leaving 20 bases between them. CDR1 is LNHNV and CDR2 is YYDKDF in the germline V gene (reference sequence). In nucleotides, the CDR3 is TGTGCCACCAGGAACCTGGATAGGGGCAGAGACGAGCAGTACTTC. This sequence encodes CATRNLDRGRDEQYF.

This chain connects TRBV2 to TRBJ2-3; 11 bases line up with TRBD2. CDR1 and CDR2 (germline): SNHLY, FYNNEI. J lost 4 bases, V lost 7 bases, and 4 bases had no gene match. The CDR3 is 14 residues long. The chain's CDR3 is CASTPGLAADTQYF. In nucleotides, the CDR3 is TGTGCCAGCACCCCGGGACTAGCGGCAGATACGCAGTATTTT. The entire variable domain, with the rest obtained from reference TRBV2 and TRBJ2-3, is as follows: EPEVTQTPSHQVTQMGQEVILRCVPISNHLYFYWYRQILGQKVEFLVSFYNNEISEKSEIFDDQFSVERPDGSNFTLKIRSTKLEDSAMYFCASTPGLAADTQYFGPGTRLTVL.

V is TRBV28 and J is TRBJ2-1; D might be TRBD2 (6 bases). The CDR3 spans 13 residues. Germline-derived CDR1 and CDR2 are MDHEN and SYDVKM. Trimming left V 8 bases short and J 5 bases short, with 13 bases between. The CDR3 here is CASLLPGDNEQFF. In DNA form, the CDR3 reads TGTGCCAGCCTTTTACCGGGGGACAATGAGCAGTTCTTC.

The J gene is TRBJ1-6, the V gene TRBV5-1; 7 bases agree with TRBD1. The junction had 5 bases not matched to a gene; V was cut back by 2 bases and J by 9 bases. CDR1 is SGHRS, CDR2 YFSETQ, per germline. The CDR3 consists of 14 residues. DNA of the CDR3: TGCGCCAGCAGCTTCGACAGGGACACTTCACCCCTCCACTTT. Translating it yields CASSFDRDTSPLHF.

The V gene is TRBV5-1, the J gene TRBJ2-1; D ambiguous. Germline V gene data show CDR1 as SGHRS and CDR2 as YFSETQ. V was trimmed by 1 base and J by 1 base, leaving 6 bases between them. The CDR3 has 14 amino acids. The CDR3 coding sequence is TGCGCCAGCAGCTTGCTCCAGTCCTACAATGAGCAGTTCTTC. The encoded protein is CASSLLQSYNEQFF.

The chain is built from TRBV6-1 and TRBJ1-1; D possibly corresponds to TRBD1 (5 bases). Per germline, CDR1 MNHNS and CDR2 SASEGT. V was pared by 3 bases and J by 8 bases, with 13 bases between. This CDR3 spans 13 amino acids. CDR3 region: CASSDGGAREAFF. DNA of the CDR3: TGTGCCAGCAGTGACGGTGGGGCTAGAGAAGCTTTCTTT.

For this clone: Other nucleotide sequences in the sample specify the same CDR3. The V gene is TRBV27, the J gene TRBJ1-2; TRBD1 might be the D (6 bases). This CDR3 contains 13 residues. The germline V gene has CDR1 MNHEY and CDR2 SMNVEV (reference sequence). V gave up 2 bases and J gave up 2 bases, with 6 bases separating them. The CDR3 here is CASSLGGNYGYTF. The CDR3 DNA follows: TGTGCCAGCAGTTTAGGGGGCAACTATGGCTACACCTTC.

The genes are TRBV4-1 and TRBJ1-2; D unresolved. The CDR3 runs 14 residues. Per germline, CDR1 MGHRA and CDR2 YSYEKL. The V end lost 5 bases, the J end lost 8 bases, and 18 bases lay between the germline ends. The CDR3 loop reads CASSEAATYEGYTF. The CDR3 bases are TGCGCCAGCAGCGAAGCAGCGACCTACGAAGGCTACACCTTC.

The V and J genes are TRBV6-1 and TRBJ2-7; D is perhaps TRBD2 (6 bases). Trimming removed 6 bases at V and 4 bases at J, with 10 bases between. The CDR3 runs 12 residues. From germline, CDR1 is MNHNS and CDR2 SASEGT. The DNA for the CDR3 is TGTGCCAGCAGCGATCGGGGGTACGAGCAGTACTTC. It translates to CASSDRGYEQYF.

The chain carries TRBV15 and TRBJ2-5, with 14 bases lining up with TRBD2. J lost 5 bases, V lost 0 bases, and 8 bases had no gene match. The germline V gene encodes CDR1 LNHNV and CDR2 YYDKDF (reference sequence). The CDR3 runs to 18 residues. The CDR3 DNA reads as TGTGCCACCAGCAGAGATTTGACTAGCGGGAGGGCCGGGGAGACCCAGTACTTC. Translating it yields CATSRDLTSGRAGETQYF.

The J gene is TRBJ2-7, the V gene TRBV30; TRBD1 agrees at 11 bases. V lost 3 bases and J lost 4; bases outside the gene matches: 5. The germline V gene has CDR1 GTSNPN and CDR2 SVGIG (reference sequence). CDR3 size: 14 residues. DNA of the CDR3: TGTGCCTGGAGAGGACGGGACAGGGGGTACGAGCAGTACTTC. Translated: CAWRGRDRGYEQYF.

This clone was picked up one time. This chain connects TRBV19 to TRBJ1-2; the D gene is possibly TRBD1 (6 bases). Germline CDR1 reads LNHDA; CDR2 reads SQIVND (reference sequence). This CDR3 spans 15 amino acids. Trimming shortened V by 3 bases and J by 5 bases, and 16 bases separated the two germline ends. Written as DNA, the CDR3 is TGTGCCAGTAGTATGAATTCAGGGGCTCGGTATGGCTACACCTTC. Protein sequence: CASSMNSGARYGYTF.

The J gene is TRBJ2-3, the V gene TRBV10-3; maybe TRBD1 (5 bases). Deletions cut 5 bases from V and 4 bases from J, with 22 bases between. The CDR3 is made up of 17 amino acids. The germline gives CDR1 ENHRY, CDR2 SYGVKD. This CDR3 is CAISLGHSTVLADTQYF. CDR3 sequence (DNA): TGTGCCATCAGTTTAGGACACTCAACGGTGCTCGCAGATACGCAGTATTTT.

The rearrangement links TRBV7-8 to TRBJ2-7; D is perhaps TRBD2 (5 bases). Germline CDR1 is SGHVS and CDR2 is FQNEAQ. This CDR3 contains 12 residues. V was shortened by 1 base and J by 6 bases, with 7 bases between the two germline ends. The CDR3 DNA is TGTGCCAGCAGCTTAGAGGCGGGCGAGCAGTACTTC. As protein: CASSLEAGEQYF.

The V gene is TRBV28, the J gene TRBJ1-2; 9 positions match TRBD1. The junction had 7 bases not matched to a gene; V was cut back by 8 bases and J by 0 bases. The CDR3 is 15 amino acids. Germline assignment: CDR1 MDHEN and CDR2 SYDVKM. DNA of the CDR3: TGTGCCAGCCATTACAGGGGGCGAGCTAACTATGGCTACACCTTC. Amino acid sequence: CASHYRGRANYGYTF.

The rearrangement uses TRBV27 and TRBJ1-2; 7 bases match TRBD1. Germline values: CDR1 MNHEY, CDR2 SMNVEV (reference sequence). Trimming took 2 bases from V and 7 from J; bases not matched to a gene: 13. The CDR3 runs to 16 residues. The CDR3 nucleotides are TGTGCCAGCAGTTTAGCCAGGACAGGCCCACCGAGTGGCTACACCTTC. Protein product: CASSLARTGPPSGYTF.

The genes are TRBV27 and TRBJ2-4; D ambiguous. The V end lost 3 bases, the J end lost 6 bases, and 24 bases lay between the germline ends. Germline CDR1 reads MNHEY; CDR2 reads SMNVEV (reference sequence). CDR3 length: 18 amino acids. The CDR3 nucleotides are TGTGCCAGCAGTTTCCCCAATCCTAGGAACCTCGTCGCAAACATTCAGTACTTC. This gives the protein CASSFPNPRNLVANIQYF.

The chain is built from TRBV6-5 and TRBJ2-3; D perhaps matches TRBD1 (5 bases). The CDR3 spans 15 residues. V lost 7 bases, J lost 2 bases, and 16 bases lay in between. Per germline, CDR1 MNHEY and CDR2 SVGAGI. The DNA of the CDR3 is TGTGCCAGCACCCCAAGTTGGGGCTACACAGATACGCAGTATTTT. This encodes CASTPSWGYTDTQYF.

This clone was seen more than once but under ten times. The chain couples TRBV10-3 to TRBJ2-5; 9 bases line up with TRBD2. Losses at the gene ends were 3 bases for V and 4 bases for J; bases not matched to a gene: 6. This CDR3 spans 15 amino acids. CDR1 is ENHRY and CDR2 is SYGVKD in the germline V gene. CDR3 DNA sequence: TGTGCCATCAGTGAAGGGCTAGCGGGATCAGAGACCCAGTACTTC. Its protein is CAISEGLAGSETQYF.

The V call is TRBV6-6, the J call TRBJ1-1; tentatively, D is TRBD1 (6 bases). Germline V lookup: CDR1 MNHNY, CDR2 SVGAGI (reference sequence). The CDR3 spans 13 residues. V lost 4 bases to trimming and J lost 6 bases, with 12 bases between them. The CDR3 DNA sequence: TGTGCCAGCAGTTTAGACAGGTTGGCTGAAGCTTTCTTT. Translated, it gives CASSLDRLAEAFF.

This clone has only one observation. This rearrangement joins TRBV9 to TRBJ2-2; 8 bases line up with TRBD2. J gave up 5 bases and V 0 bases, and 6 bases lay outside the gene matches. The CDR3 is 16 residues long. The germline V gene encodes CDR1 SGDLS and CDR2 YYNGEE. CDR3 loop: CASSVASGSGTGELFF. The CDR3 bases are TGTGCCAGCAGCGTAGCGAGCGGGAGTGGTACCGGGGAGCTGTTTTTT.

V and J are TRBV6-4 and TRBJ2-7, with TRBD2 matching over 7 bases. V dropped 4 bases and J dropped 4; count of bases not matched to a gene: 10. CDR1 and CDR2 from the germline V gene are MRHNA and SNTAGT. This CDR3 contains 15 residues. In DNA, the CDR3 is TGTGCCAGCAGTGTACAGAGCGGGATAGAATACGAGCAGTACTTC. This codes for CASSVQSGIEYEQYF.

The CDR3 bases are TGTGCCAGCAGTTACTCCTGGACAGCCGACTACGAGCAGTACTTC. Its protein is CASSYSWTADYEQYF. The J gene is TRBJ2-7, the V gene TRBV6-6; tentative D call: TRBD1 (6 bases). V lost 0 bases, J lost 3 bases, and 12 bases lay in between. The germline V gene has CDR1 MNHNY and CDR2 SVGAGI (reference sequence). CDR3 length equals 15 residues.